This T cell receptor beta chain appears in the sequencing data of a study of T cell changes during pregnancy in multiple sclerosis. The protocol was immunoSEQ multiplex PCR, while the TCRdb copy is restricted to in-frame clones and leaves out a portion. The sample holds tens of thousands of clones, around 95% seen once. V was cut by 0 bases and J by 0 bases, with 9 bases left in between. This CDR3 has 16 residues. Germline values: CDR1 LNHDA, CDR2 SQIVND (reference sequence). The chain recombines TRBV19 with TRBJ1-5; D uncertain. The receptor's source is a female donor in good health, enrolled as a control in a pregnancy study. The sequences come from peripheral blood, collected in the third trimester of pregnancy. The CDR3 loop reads CASSIDSANSNQPQHF. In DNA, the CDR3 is TGTGCCAGTAGTATAGATTCAGCGAATAGCAATCAGCCCCAGCATTTT.